Presented here are 22 T cell receptor beta chains from one specimen sequenced in a study of blood T cell repertoires in COVID-19. Assay used: immunoSEQ multiplex PCR; TCRdb lists only in-frame clones, some missing. The data show under 350,000 clones, with approximately 84% seen just once and about 4% held by the top ten. The sample comprised PBMCs or T cells enriched from blood (not recorded which). Source of these receptors: a man aged 25 to 45 who had recovered from COVID-19.

The V call is TRBV10-3, the J call TRBJ1-1; 7 positions agree with TRBD1. Germline CDR1 ENHRY, CDR2 SYGVKD. V gave up 9 bases and J gave up 4 bases; unmatched junction bases: 8. This CDR3 is built from 13 residues. CDR3 sequence: CAILGQESTEAFF. In DNA form, the CDR3 reads TGTGCCATTTTAGGACAGGAGAGCACTGAAGCTTTCTTT.

This chain links TRBV30 with TRBJ2-1; perhaps TRBD1 as D (6 bases). V lost 3 bases to trimming and J lost 8 bases, with 8 bases between them. CDR3 length: 11 residues. Germline assignment: CDR1 GTSNPN and CDR2 SVGIG (reference sequence). CDR3 DNA: TGTGCCTGGAGCCACAGGGATGAGCAGTTCTTC. Amino acid sequence: CAWSHRDEQFF.

The chain carries TRBV5-1 and TRBJ1-2; 7 bases are a match to TRBD1. CDR1 is SGHRS, CDR2 YFSETQ, per germline. V was pared by 5 bases and J by 8 bases, with 9 bases of the junction left unmatched. There are 13 residues in the CDR3. In DNA form, the CDR3 reads TGCGCCAGCAGATTGACAGGGTACGACGGCTACACCTTC. This codes for CASRLTGYDGYTF.

V gene TRBV7-9 combines with J gene TRBJ1-1; 8 positions agree with TRBD1. The CDR3 totals 17 residues. V dropped 1 base and J dropped 5; count of bases not matched to a gene: 12. Germline loops: CDR1 SEHNR, CDR2 FQNEAQ (reference sequence). The CDR3 reads CASSLVGQVQGRTEAFF. For the CDR3, the DNA is TGTGCCAGCAGCTTAGTGGGACAGGTTCAAGGTAGGACTGAAGCTTTCTTT.

The J gene is TRBJ1-2, the V gene TRBV27, with 7 bases identical to TRBD1. Germline V CDR1 and CDR2: MNHEY, SMNVEV (reference sequence). This CDR3 is 12 amino acids long. J lost 5 bases, V lost 7 bases, and 4 bases had no gene match. This chain's CDR3 is CASMGRGYGYTF. CDR3 nucleotide sequence: TGTGCCAGCATGGGCAGGGGGTATGGCTACACCTTC.

The genes are TRBV18 and TRBJ2-7; 8 bases map to TRBD2. Looked up from germline, CDR1 is KGHSH and CDR2 is LQKENI. J lost 6 bases, V lost 3 bases, and 13 bases had no gene match. CDR3 length: 16 amino acids. CDR3 amino acids: CASSPGTSAGGGEQYF. CDR3 nucleotides: TGTGCCAGCTCACCCGGGACCTCCGCGGGAGGAGGCGAGCAGTACTTC.

The chain couples TRBV6-1 to TRBJ1-6, with no clear D. This CDR3 has 14 amino acids. Germline lookup yields CDR1 MNHNS and CDR2 SASEGT. V lost 2 bases and J 10 bases, leaving 12 bases between the germline ends. CDR3 residues: CASSEQTAASPLHF. As DNA, the CDR3 is TGTGCCAGCAGTGAACAAACCGCGGCCTCACCCCTCCACTTT.

This chain joins TRBV29-1 and TRBJ1-2; tentatively, D is TRBD1 (5 bases). Germline CDR1 reads SQVTM; CDR2 reads ANQGSEA. The CDR3 has 12 residues. The V end lost 2 bases, the J end lost 3 bases, and 7 bases lay between the germline ends. The CDR3 reads CSVEWGDYGYTF. CDR3 bases: TGCAGCGTTGAATGGGGGGACTATGGCTACACCTTC. The complete variable domain, with remaining parts taken from reference TRBV29-1 and TRBJ1-2, reads SAVISQKPSRDICQRGTSLTIQCQVDSQVTMMFWYRQQPGQSLTLIATANQGSEATYESGFVIDKFPISRPNLTFSTLTVSNMSPEDSSIYLCSVEWGDYGYTFGSGTRLTVV.

The rearrangement uses TRBV30 and TRBJ2-7, with D perhaps TRBD1 (6 bases). CDR1 is GTSNPN and CDR2 is SVGIG in the germline V gene (reference sequence). The ends were cut back, 0 bases at V and 1 base at J, with 10 bases in the middle. The CDR3 consists of 14 residues. The CDR3 loop reads CAWSVGGPSYEQYF. CDR3 bases: TGTGCCTGGAGTGTAGGGGGTCCTTCCTACGAGCAGTACTTC.

This chain uses TRBV6-5 with TRBJ1-5; 8 nucleotides line up with TRBD1. V was pared by 2 bases and J by 3 bases, with 6 bases of the junction left unmatched. The CDR3 consists of 16 residues. Germline values: CDR1 MNHEY, CDR2 SVGAGI. CDR3 sequence (DNA): TGTGCCAGCAGTTACACCTGGACAGGGTACAATCAGCCCCAGCATTTT. This encodes CASSYTWTGYNQPQHF.

This chain joins TRBV14 and TRBJ1-5; 8 bases agree with TRBD1. Germline V gives CDR1 SGHDN, CDR2 FVKESK. The CDR3 runs to 15 residues. The trim removed 4 bases at V and 1 base at J, leaving 3 bases unmatched. The CDR3 here is CASSLGQGSNQPQHF. The CDR3 DNA sequence: TGTGCCAGCAGCCTCGGACAGGGAAGCAATCAGCCCCAGCATTTT.

The rearrangement uses TRBV10-2 and TRBJ1-2; no firm D call. Trimming pared 6 bases from V and 4 bases from J, leaving 15 bases between. There are 14 residues in the CDR3. CDR1 is WSHSY and CDR2 is SAAADI in the germline V gene. The CDR3 here is CASSIGEPGYGYTF. As DNA, the CDR3 is TGCGCCAGCAGCATAGGAGAACCCGGCTATGGCTACACCTTC.

The J gene is TRBJ1-6, the V gene TRBV4-1; possible D gene TRBD1, 5 bases. Germline assignment: CDR1 MGHRA and CDR2 YSYEKL. V dropped 4 bases and J dropped 7 bases, with 11 bases sitting between them. The CDR3 covers 14 residues. The CDR3 region is CASSPQGANSPLHF. The CDR3 DNA sequence: TGCGCCAGCAGCCCCCAGGGTGCGAATTCACCCCTCCACTTT.

The chain uses TRBV24-1 and TRBJ2-1, with 14 nucleotides matching TRBD2. The CDR3 runs to 16 residues. Germline V gene sequence: CDR1 KGHDR, CDR2 SFDVKD. Trimming took 4 bases from V and 6 from J; bases not matched to a gene: 4. As DNA, the CDR3 is TGTGCCACCAGTGACTCCGGGACTAGCGGGAGCAATGAGCAGTTCTTC. Translation: CATSDSGTSGSNEQFF.

The chain employs TRBV29-1 and TRBJ1-2; the match to TRBD1 covers 7 bases. CDR1 SQVTM and CDR2 ANQGSEA come from the germline V gene. The CDR3 runs 15 residues. V gave up 8 bases and J gave up 2 bases; unmatched junction bases: 14. CDR3 coding DNA: TGCAGCACCCGTGGTGGCCGGGGACAGAACTATGGCTACACCTTC. This encodes CSTRGGRGQNYGYTF.

This CDR3 reads CATIQGSGTGELFF. The CDR3 coding sequence is TGTGCCACCATACAGGGGAGTGGAACCGGGGAGCTGTTTTTT. This chain uses TRBV25-1 with TRBJ2-2, with 7 nucleotides matching TRBD1. Unmatched junction bases numbered 10, after V lost 10 bases and J lost 5 bases. Germline lookup yields CDR1 MGHDK and CDR2 SYGVNS. The CDR3 consists of 14 residues.

This clone has a handful of counts. This sequence joins TRBV10-1 and TRBJ2-5, with D maybe TRBD1 (5 bases). Per the germline V gene, CDR1 is WNHNN and CDR2 is SYGVQD (reference sequence). V was shortened by 2 bases and J by 4 bases, with 17 bases between the two germline ends. The CDR3 has 16 amino acids. The CDR3 here is CASSEGYPPQAETQYF. CDR3 nucleotides: TGCGCCAGCAGTGAGGGTTATCCTCCACAGGCAGAGACCCAGTACTTC.

CDR3 residues: CASSSGQGAGEQYF. In DNA form, the CDR3 reads TGCGCCAGCAGCTCGGGACAGGGGGCCGGGGAGCAGTACTTC. The chain carries TRBV5-1 and TRBJ2-7; 12 bases are a match to TRBD1. The CDR3 consists of 14 residues. CDR1 is SGHRS and CDR2 is YFSETQ in the germline V gene. V lost 3 bases and J lost 7; bases outside the gene matches: 5.

CDR3 DNA: TGCGCCAGCAGCCAAGAATGGACAGGGCCCTTCTCTGGGGCCAACGTCCTGACTTTC. Its protein is CASSQEWTGPFSGANVLTF. The chain links TRBV4-1 to TRBJ2-6; TRBD1 agrees at 8 bases. Germline V CDR1 and CDR2: MGHRA, YSYEKL. This CDR3 region has 19 residues. J lost 0 bases, V lost 0 bases, and 7 bases had no gene match.

The V gene is TRBV19, the J gene TRBJ2-4; 7 bases agree with TRBD1. The CDR3 spans 18 residues. Trimming took 10 bases from V and 1 from J; bases not matched to a gene: 19. The germline gives CDR1 LNHDA, CDR2 SQIVND (reference sequence). CDR3 bases: TGTGCCACCAGACAGGGTATCCCCTTTCGGACGGCCAAAAACATTCAGTACTTC. Residues: CATRQGIPFRTAKNIQYF.

This clone was observed a handful of times. V is TRBV5-1 and J is TRBJ2-1; 10 nucleotides line up with TRBD2. Trimming removed 2 bases from V and 4 bases from J; junction bases left unmatched: 3. This CDR3 contains 15 residues. Germline CDR1 is SGHRS and CDR2 is YFSETQ. In DNA, the CDR3 is TGCGCCAGCAGCTTAAGCGGGAGGGATTACAATGAGCAGTTCTTC. Encoded protein: CASSLSGRDYNEQFF.

J is TRBJ2-1 and V is TRBV27; D might be TRBD2 (6 bases). Per germline, CDR1 MNHEY and CDR2 SMNVEV (reference sequence). The CDR3 runs 15 residues. Trimming stripped 9 bases from V and 0 bases from J, with 15 bases between. The CDR3 DNA is TGTGCCAGTCGACGGGGGTCTTACTCCTACAATGAGCAGTTCTTC. Translated: CASRRGSYSYNEQFF.